These 23 T cell receptor beta chains originate from one sample sequenced in a study of T cell responses to AZD1222 COVID-19 vaccine (dated by TCRdb to about 2021). Libraries were built with the immunoSEQ multiplex PCR assay. TCRdb holds this immuneACCESS table with in-frame rearrangements only. Some clones are missing; in checked studies, unresolved V genes explain under half, and the rest has no known cause. The sample data list 130,000 or so clones, and around 90% of these were observed just once. In total, the top ten clones hold approximately 3.1% of the sample. The time point label for this specimen denotes: baseline before first vaccination. The material was peripheral blood, obtained on day 0 of AZD1222 vaccination. Source of these receptors: an adult in good health.

V gene TRBV27 combines with J gene TRBJ1-2; D gene uncertain. The CDR3 extends over 14 amino acids. V was cut by 6 bases and J by 0 bases, with 11 bases left in between. CDR1 and CDR2 from the germline V gene are MNHEY and SMNVEV (reference sequence). The CDR3 here is CASRDALSNYGYTF. The DNA of the CDR3 is TGTGCCAGCAGGGACGCGCTCTCTAACTATGGCTACACCTTC.

This chain links TRBV5-8 with TRBJ2-1; D is undetermined. CDR1 is SGHTS and CDR2 is YDEGEE in the germline V gene. Between the trimmed V and J ends, which lost 2 bases and 3 bases, there was a span of 15 bases. This CDR3 spans 16 amino acids. CDR3 DNA sequence: TGTGCCAGCAGCTTTGGGAAGAAGGTATACTACAATGAGCAGTTCTTC. This gives the protein CASSFGKKVYYNEQFF.

The chain recombines TRBV6-5 with TRBJ1-6, with D unclear. The CDR3 runs to 15 residues. Per the germline V gene, CDR1 is MNHEY and CDR2 is SVGAGI. The ends were cut back, 6 bases at V and 0 bases at J, with 9 bases in the middle. The CDR3 DNA reads TGTGCCAGCAGCCCAGGAAGCTCCTATAATTCACCCCTCCACTTT. It codes for CASSPGSSYNSPLHF.

CDR3 sequence (DNA): TGCGCCAGCAGCCAAGATCAGAACAGGCGCTCTGGAAACACCATATATTTT. Its protein product is CASSQDQNRRSGNTIYF. The genes are TRBV4-1 and TRBJ1-3, with D tentatively TRBD1 (5 bases). Germline values: CDR1 MGHRA, CDR2 YSYEKL. The ends were cut back, 0 bases at V and 0 bases at J, with 12 bases in the middle. The CDR3 is 17 residues long.

The V call is TRBV27, the J call TRBJ2-5, with TRBD1 matching over 8 bases. V shed 7 bases and J 7 bases; nucleotides not matched to a gene: 14. The germline V gene encodes CDR1 MNHEY and CDR2 SMNVEV (reference sequence). The CDR3 spans 15 residues. CDR3 in DNA: TGTGCCAGCACCGCGACCGGGACAGGTCTAGGGACCCAGTACTTC. Translation: CASTATGTGLGTQYF.

CDR3: CASKHRRQPGRRTDTQYF. CDR3 DNA: TGCGCCAGCAAACACCGTAGGCAGCCGGGACGACGCACAGATACGCAGTATTTT. V and J are TRBV23-1 and TRBJ2-3; D might be TRBD1 or TRBD2, each matching 5 bases. TRBV23-1 is placed among ORFs of uncertain function. This CDR3 is 18 amino acids long. V was shortened by 7 bases and J by 1 base, with 24 bases between the two germline ends.

By share, this clone ranks as medium-sized. V and J are TRBV5-5 and TRBJ1-4, with D uncertain. Trimming took off 0 bases at V and 6 bases at J, with 12 bases between the two ends. Germline assignment: CDR1 SGHKS and CDR2 YYEKEE (reference sequence). This CDR3 has 15 amino acids. For the CDR3, the DNA is TGTGCCAGCAGCTTGGCTCCGAGCCTAGATGAAAAACTGTTTTTT. It encodes CASSLAPSLDEKLFF.

The rearrangement uses TRBV6-5 and TRBJ2-7; maybe TRBD2 (6 bases). The ends were cut back, 7 bases at V and 2 bases at J, with 15 bases in the middle. The CDR3 consists of 14 residues. CDR1 is MNHEY, CDR2 SVGAGI, per germline. The CDR3 spells CASIKERVTYEQYF. The CDR3 region has the DNA TGTGCCAGCATAAAGGAGCGGGTCACCTACGAGCAGTACTTC.

The chain combines TRBV5-5 with TRBJ1-2, with D possibly being TRBD1 (6 bases). V gave up 0 bases and J gave up 4 bases, with 19 bases separating them. CDR3 length equals 17 residues. Germline V gene data show CDR1 as SGHKS and CDR2 as YYEKEE (reference sequence). As DNA, the CDR3 is TGTGCCAGCAGCTTGGACCGGGGGCCCTCTTGGGTCTATGGCTACACCTTC. The encoded protein is CASSLDRGPSWVYGYTF.

This sequence joins TRBV10-3 and TRBJ1-1, with 9 positions matching TRBD1. Trimming removed 6 bases from V and 4 bases from J; junction bases left unmatched: 3. Germline lookup yields CDR1 ENHRY and CDR2 SYGVKD. This CDR3 region has 13 residues. The CDR3 region has the DNA TGTGCCATCAGACAGGGGGCGGCCACTGAAGCTTTCTTT. Its translation is CAIRQGAATEAFF.

This chain joins TRBV7-2 and TRBJ1-1; D unresolved. V lost 5 bases, J lost 0 bases, and 10 bases lay in between. CDR3 length equals 14 residues. Germline-derived CDR1 and CDR2 are SGHTA and FQGNSA. The CDR3 sequence is CASSREYMNTEAFF. DNA for the CDR3: TGTGCCAGCAGCCGGGAGTACATGAACACTGAAGCTTTCTTT.

The chain joins TRBV6-5 to TRBJ1-3, with TRBD1 matching over 9 bases. The J segment lost 4 bases and the V segment lost 5 bases, leaving 6 bases of the junction unmatched. Germline V gives CDR1 MNHEY, CDR2 SVGAGI. The CDR3 consists of 15 residues. CDR3 nucleotides: TGTGCCAGCAGTCCCTACAGGGGGCGCGGAAACACCATATATTTT. Translated: CASSPYRGRGNTIYF.

The chain carries TRBV4-3 and TRBJ2-1, with unresolved D. Trimming took off 0 bases at V and 0 bases at J, with 6 bases between the two ends. Germline lookup yields CDR1 LGHNA and CDR2 YSLEER. The CDR3 sequence is 15 residues long. The CDR3 reads CASSQDISSYNEQFF. The CDR3 coding sequence is TGCGCCAGCAGCCAAGACATAAGCTCCTACAATGAGCAGTTCTTC.

The CDR3 is CASSYHTQSSYEQYF. The CDR3 region has the DNA TGTGCCAGCAGTTACCACACCCAGAGCTCCTACGAGCAGTACTTC. The chain recombines TRBV6-6 with TRBJ2-7, with no clear D. Looked up from germline, CDR1 is MNHNY and CDR2 is SVGAGI (reference sequence). Trimming pared 2 bases from V and 0 bases from J, leaving 11 bases between. The CDR3 totals 15 residues.

This clone was seen only once. The CDR3 DNA follows: TGTGCCAGCAGCTGGGCTAGCGGGACCTACAATGAGCAGTTCTTC. This sequence encodes CASSWASGTYNEQFF. The V gene is TRBV7-2, the J gene TRBJ2-1; TRBD2 agrees at 9 bases. The V gene's germline CDR1 is SGHTA and CDR2 FQGNSA. J was trimmed by 2 bases and V by 4 bases; bases with no gene match: 3. This CDR3 comprises 15 residues.

This chain links TRBV5-5 with TRBJ1-3; the match to TRBD1 covers 7 bases. V was pared by 5 bases and J by 3 bases, with 8 bases of the junction left unmatched. Germline V gives CDR1 SGHKS, CDR2 YYEKEE (reference sequence). The CDR3 has 15 residues. Written as DNA, the CDR3 is TGTGCCAGCAGTCACGGGACAGTTCTTGGAAACACCATATATTTT. Its protein is CASSHGTVLGNTIYF.

This clone was recorded only once. This sequence joins TRBV28 and TRBJ2-7; 12 bases fit TRBD1. The ends lost 6 bases at V and 5 bases at J; junction bases unmatched: 11. The CDR3 runs 16 residues. The V gene's germline CDR1 is MDHEN and CDR2 SYDVKM. The CDR3 region is CASSPAGTGGENEQYF. CDR3 sequence (DNA): TGTGCCAGCAGCCCCGCCGGGACAGGGGGCGAGAACGAGCAGTACTTC. The full variable domain, in which reference TRBV28 and TRBJ2-7 provide the parts outside the CDR3, is DVKVTQSSRYLVKRTGEKVFLECVQDMDHENMFWYRQDPGLGLRLIYFSYDVKMKEKGDIPEGYSVSREKKERFSLILESASTNQTSMYLCASSPAGTGGENEQYFGPGTRLTVT.

The chain carries TRBV9 and TRBJ2-7; the D gene is possibly TRBD1 (6 bases). Germline CDR1 and CDR2: SGDLS and YYNGEE. The CDR3 spans 14 residues. V lost 7 bases and J lost 2, with 16 bases in between. CDR3 sequence (DNA): TGTGCCAGCTCCGCTATGGCAGGGGCCTACGAGCAGTACTTC. This translates into CASSAMAGAYEQYF.

This clone was counted between two and nine times. The chain has TRBV30 and TRBJ1-2; 9 bases map to TRBD1. The trim removed 1 base at V and 2 bases at J, leaving 5 bases unmatched. CDR1 and CDR2 from the germline V gene are GTSNPN and SVGIG (reference sequence). The CDR3 runs to 15 residues. The CDR3 DNA reads as TGTGCCTGGAGTGCAAGGGACAGGGTGAACTATGGCTACACCTTC. Its translation is CAWSARDRVNYGYTF. Filled out from reference TRBV30 and TRBJ1-2, the complete variable domain reads SQTIHQWPATLVQPVGSPLSLECTVEGTSNPNLYWYRQAAGRGLQLLFYSVGIGQISSEVPQNLSASRPQDRQFILSSKKLLLSDSGFYLCAWSARDRVNYGYTFGSGTRLTVV.

The rearrangement joins TRBV4-1 to TRBJ2-7, with TRBD2 identical over 7 bases. Germline CDR1 and CDR2: MGHRA and YSYEKL. J lost 1 base, V lost 1 base, and 4 bases had no gene match. This CDR3 comprises 15 residues. CDR3: CASSQAAAGSYEQYF. DNA for the CDR3: TGCGCCAGCAGCCAAGCAGCAGCGGGGTCCTACGAGCAGTACTTC.

CDR3 sequence reads: CASRRTGSNTEAFF. The DNA for the CDR3 is TGCGCCAGCAGGCGGACAGGTTCTAACACTGAAGCTTTCTTT. The rearrangement joins TRBV5-1 to TRBJ1-1; 7 nucleotides agree with TRBD1. The germline gives CDR1 SGHRS, CDR2 YFSETQ. The CDR3 contains 14 residues. V lost 5 bases, J lost 2 bases, and 6 bases stayed unmatched.

V is TRBV9 and J is TRBJ2-3; D may correspond to TRBD1 or TRBD2 (5 bases each). Germline CDR1 SGDLS, CDR2 YYNGEE. V lost 0 bases and J lost 0, with 17 bases in between. The CDR3 covers 18 residues. CDR3 in DNA: TGTGCCAGCAGCGTAGCCACATCGACGGGGCTAAGCACAGATACGCAGTATTTT. Encoded protein: CASSVATSTGLSTDTQYF. The variable domain in full, completed from reference TRBV9 and TRBJ2-3, reads DSGVTQTPKHLITATGQRVTLRCSPRSGDLSVYWYQQSLDQGLQFLIQYYNGEERAKGNILERFSAQQFPDLHSELNLSSLELGDSALYFCASSVATSTGLSTDTQYFGPGTRLTVL.

The chain uses TRBV4-3 and TRBJ2-7; D remains ambiguous. Germline V gene lookup returns CDR1 LGHNA and CDR2 YSLEER. With 0 bases removed from V and 3 bases from J, the gap between germline ends came to 9 bases. The CDR3 sequence is 14 residues long. This CDR3 is CASSQEIGYYEQYF. The DNA of the CDR3 is TGCGCCAGCAGCCAAGAAATTGGTTACTACGAGCAGTACTTC.